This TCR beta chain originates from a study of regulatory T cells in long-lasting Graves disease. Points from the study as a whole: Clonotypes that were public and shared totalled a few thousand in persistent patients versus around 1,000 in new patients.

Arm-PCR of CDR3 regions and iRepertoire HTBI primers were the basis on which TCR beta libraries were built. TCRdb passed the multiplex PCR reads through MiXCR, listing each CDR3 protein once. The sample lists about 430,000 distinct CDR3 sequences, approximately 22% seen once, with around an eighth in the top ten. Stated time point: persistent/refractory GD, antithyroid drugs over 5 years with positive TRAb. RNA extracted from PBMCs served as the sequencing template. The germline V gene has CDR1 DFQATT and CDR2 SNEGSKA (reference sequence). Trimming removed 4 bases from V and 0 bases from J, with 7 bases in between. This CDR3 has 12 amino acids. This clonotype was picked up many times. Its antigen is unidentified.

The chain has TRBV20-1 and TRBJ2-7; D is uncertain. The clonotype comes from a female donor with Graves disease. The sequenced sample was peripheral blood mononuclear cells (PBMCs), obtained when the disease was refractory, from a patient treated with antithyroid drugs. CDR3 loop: CSAIHISYEQYF. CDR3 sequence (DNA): TGCAGTGCTATTCACATCTCCTACGAGCAGTACTTC.